These T cell receptor beta chains were read from a single sample in a study of yellow fever vaccine responses in identical twins. TCRdb re-analysed the RT-PCR reads in MiXCR, keeping a single row per CDR3 protein. The repertoire holds some 35,000 distinct CDR3 sequences, with about 63% as singletons. The sequencing used T cells from blood (PBMCs), unsorted or a sorted subset (not recorded which), collected before or after yellow fever vaccination (not recorded which). Receptors were obtained from a woman aged 18-35 years who received the yellow fever vaccine. Both conserved end residues are part of each CDR3. The order of the fields is D gene, J gene, clone size, V gene, CDR3 length, CDR3 DNA, CDR3 protein. The D gene is left open where the match is weak. Some rows have no size entry. The others give once, few or many, or a class for an expanded clone.

NA	TRBJ2-1	once	TRBV29-1	13	TGCAGCGCAAGTGCAGGGAATTCCAATGAGCAGTTCTTC	CSASAGNSNEQFF
TRBD1	TRBJ2-1	few	TRBV11-3	16	TGTGCCAGCAGCTTAGGGGACAGCCCACCCAACAATGAGCAGTTCTTC	CASSLGDSPPNNEQFF
TRBD2	TRBJ2-5	NA	TRBV29-1	14	TGCAGCGTTGTTCTAGCGGGACTACAAGAGACCCAGTACTTC	CSVVLAGLQETQYF
NA	TRBJ2-3	NA	TRBV14	15	TGTGCCAGCAGCTCAAAACGAGTCACCACAGATACGCAGTATTTT	CASSSKRVTTDTQYF
NA	TRBJ1-4	NA	TRBV18	17	TGTGCCAGCTCACCAATACAGGCCTCGGGGATGGGTGAAAAACTGTTTTTT	CASSPIQASGMGEKLFF
NA	TRBJ2-2	NA	TRBV5-1	14	TGCGCCAGCAGCTTGGACAGACAGAACGGGGAGCTGTTTTTT	CASSLDRQNGELFF
NA	TRBJ2-5	NA	TRBV25-1	10	TGTGCCAGCCTCGGAGAGACCCAGTACTTC	CASLGETQYF
NA	TRBJ1-2	few	TRBV11-1	15	TGTGCCAGCAGCGCCACTCCCCGAGTGAACTATGGCTACACCTTC	CASSATPRVNYGYTF
NA	TRBJ2-1	once	TRBV6-1	15	TGTGCCAGCAGTGAACAGGGGAGCTCCTACAATGAGCAGTTCTTC	CASSEQGSSYNEQFF
NA	TRBJ1-2	few	TRBV15	15	TGTGCCACCAGCAGCGGGACCATCCCTGCCTATGGCTACACCTTC	CATSSGTIPAYGYTF
NA	TRBJ1-2	few	TRBV2	14	TGTGCCAGCAGTGAGAGGGGCGCGAACTATGGCTACACCTTC	CASSERGANYGYTF
NA	TRBJ2-7	NA	TRBV15	12	TGTGCCACCAGCAGAGATGATAAGAACCTCGACTTC	CATSRDDKNLDF
TRBD1	TRBJ1-2	NA	TRBV11-2	14	TGTGCCAGCAGCTTTACCGGGACAGGGGACGGCTACACCTTC	CASSFTGTGDGYTF
TRBD1	TRBJ2-2	NA	TRBV4-3	16	TGCGCCAGCAGCCAAGGACAGGGAGCGAACACCGGGGAGCTGTTTTTT	CASSQGQGANTGELFF
NA	TRBJ2-1	NA	TRBV3-1	14	TGTGCCAGCAGCCAAATGGGACGCAACAATGAGCAGTTCTTC	CASSQMGRNNEQFF
NA	TRBJ2-6	NA	TRBV15	17	TGTGCCACCAGCAGAGATCTGGAGGGCGCTGGGGCCAACGTCCTGACTTTC	CATSRDLEGAGANVLTF
NA	TRBJ2-3	NA	TRBV2	14	TGTGCCAGCAGTGAAGCGGGAGTCACAGATACGCAGTATTTT	CASSEAGVTDTQYF
TRBD2	TRBJ2-3	NA	TRBV29-1	18	TGCAGCGTTGAAGATCCATCCGGGACTAGCGAGAGCACAGATACGCAGTATTTT	CSVEDPSGTSESTDTQYF
TRBD1	TRBJ1-2	few	TRBV6-1	12	TGTGCCAGCAGACGGGACAGCTATGGCTACACCTTC	CASRRDSYGYTF
NA	TRBJ1-4	NA	TRBV5-1	14	TGCGCCAGCAGCCCCAGGACCCCTAATGAAAAACTGTTTTTT	CASSPRTPNEKLFF
NA	TRBJ2-3	few	TRBV29-1	15	TGCAGCGTTCCACTGCGCAGCGGCAACACAGATACGCAGTATTTT	CSVPLRSGNTDTQYF
NA	TRBJ2-4	NA	TRBV6-2/TRBV6-3	11	TGTGCCAGCAGTTACAGCGGCGGTCAGTACTTC	CASSYSGGQYF
NA	TRBJ1-4	NA	TRBV18	17	TGTGCCAGCTCACCCCCCCGGGTGCGGGGGGTGGCAGAAAAACTGTTTTTT	CASSPPRVRGVAEKLFF
NA	TRBJ2-1	NA	TRBV4-1	13	TGCGCCAGCAGCCGAATCCCCGGTGGTGAGCAGTTCTTC	CASSRIPGGEQFF
NA	TRBJ2-7	NA	TRBV5-5	15	TGTGCCAGCAGCACAGGACAGCTAGACTCCTACGAGCAGTACTTC	CASSTGQLDSYEQYF
TRBD2	TRBJ2-1	NA	TRBV7-2	16	TGTGCCAGCCGCTTATGGCTAGCGGGGTCCTACAATGAGCAGTTCTTC	CASRLWLAGSYNEQFF
TRBD1	TRBJ1-2	NA	TRBV2	13	TGTGTACCGAAGACAGGGAACAACTATGGCTACACCTTC	CVPKTGNNYGYTF
NA	TRBJ2-3	NA	TRBV11-1	15	TGTGCCAGCACCCCCGGGACTCGAAGCACAGATACGCAGTATTTT	CASTPGTRSTDTQYF